This is a list of T cell receptor beta chains from one sample in a study of cytomegalovirus exposure and HLA in healthy donors. Data came from immunoSEQ multiplex PCR; TCRdb stores just in-frame clones and leaves some out. The sample yields under 200,000 clones, roughly 79% seen once. Sequenced: PBMCs. Receptor source: a woman in her twenties or thirties in good health and CMV-seropositive. Each CDR3 is given with its conserved first and last residue. The D gene is left open where the match is weak. A clone size is listed for some rows: how often the clone was seen (once, few, many), or a class if it is expanded.

cdr3_nt cdr3_aa clone_size j_call d_call v_call
TGTGCCAGCAGCTTAGTGAGAATAGGGGCGGGAGGCGGAAGGAATGAGCAGTTCTTC CASSLVRIGAGGGRNEQFF NA TRBJ2-1 TRBD2 TRBV7-8
TGCGCCAGCAGTGAGGGACAGGGAACCCAGCAGCCCCAGCATTTT CASSEGQGTQQPQHF NA TRBJ1-5 TRBD1 TRBV10-2
TGCGCCACCGGGACAGGGGGCGATAAGTATTTT CATGTGGDKYF NA TRBJ2-3 TRBD1 TRBV10-2
TGCGCCAGCAGCTGGGGGACAGGGGGCCAAGAGACCCAGTACTTC CASSWGTGGQETQYF NA TRBJ2-5 TRBD1 TRBV5-1
TGTGCCTGGAGTGCCGGACTAGCGGTTAAGCAGTTCTTC CAWSAGLAVKQFF NA TRBJ2-1 TRBD2 TRBV30
TGTGCCAGCAGCCCCGCAGGGGCGCCGGGTAATGAGCAGTTCTTC CASSPAGAPGNEQFF NA TRBJ2-1 NA TRBV5-6
TGTGCCAGCAGCCCGCGACCTGGACTTCCCAGCTCCTACGAGCAGTACTTC CASSPRPGLPSSYEQYF NA TRBJ2-7 NA TRBV14
TGCGCCGCCCGGGACATCCTCTCCTACGAGCAGTACTTC CAARDILSYEQYF NA TRBJ2-7 NA TRBV5-1
TGTGCCATCACCGAGGGGGGACAGCTTAGCACAGATACGCAGTATTTT CAITEGGQLSTDTQYF NA TRBJ2-3 NA TRBV10-3
TGCGCCAGCAGCCAAGATTCGACAGGGGCATACGGGGAGCTGTTTTTT CASSQDSTGAYGELFF NA TRBJ2-2 TRBD1 TRBV4-3
TGTGCCAGCAGCCAATCCCTCGAGGATTCACCCCTCCACTTT CASSQSLEDSPLHF once TRBJ1-6 NA TRBV4-2
TGTGCCAGCAGCAAAGTAGAGGAGAGCTCCTATAATTCACCCCTCCACTTT CASSKVEESSYNSPLHF NA TRBJ1-6 NA TRBV28
TGTGCCAGCTCACCGGTACAGGGGGCTCAGCCCCAGCATTTT CASSPVQGAQPQHF NA TRBJ1-5 TRBD1 TRBV18
TGTGCCAGCAGCTTAGACTTTGGAAACACCATATATTTT CASSLDFGNTIYF NA TRBJ1-3 NA TRBV7-2
TGCAGCGTTGGCACTAGCGGGGAGACCCAGTACTTC CSVGTSGETQYF NA TRBJ2-5 TRBD2 TRBV29-1
TGCAGCGTTGTGGGGGGGGGAGCTAACACTGAAGCTTTCTTT CSVVGGGANTEAFF few TRBJ1-1 NA TRBV29-1
TGTGCCAGCAGTTTCGGAGACAGGGTGGGAAGTACCCTCCACTTT CASSFGDRVGSTLHF NA TRBJ1-6 TRBD1 TRBV27
TGCGCCAGCAGCTTGGACAGGGACACCTATGGCTACACCTTC CASSLDRDTYGYTF NA TRBJ1-2 NA TRBV5-1
TGCGCCAGCAGCCAAGCTGGGACAGTAAACACTGAAGCTTTCTTT CASSQAGTVNTEAFF NA TRBJ1-1 TRBD1 TRBV4-3
TGTGCCAGCAGACAAGCTCAGATCACCGGGGAGCTGTTTTTT CASRQAQITGELFF NA TRBJ2-2 NA TRBV14
TGTGCCAGCAGTTACTCAGCACAGGGATTCTACGAGCAGTACTTC CASSYSAQGFYEQYF NA TRBJ2-7 NA TRBV6-5
TGTGCCAGCAGCTTAGACGGGGGAACTGAAGCTTTCTTT CASSLDGGTEAFF NA TRBJ1-1 NA TRBV11-2
TGTGCCATCAGTGAGTCGGGACTAGCGGGAGTCGGTAACGAGCAGTACTTC CAISESGLAGVGNEQYF NA TRBJ2-7 TRBD2 TRBV10-3
TGTGCCAGCTCATTGGCTTCATCGGGGGAGACCCAGTACTTC CASSLASSGETQYF NA TRBJ2-5 NA TRBV18
TGTGCCAGCAGTGTTGTATCGTGGGGGCCCCAAGAGACCCAGTACTTC CASSVVSWGPQETQYF NA TRBJ2-5 NA TRBV6-1
TGTGCCAGCAGCTTAAATTCCAGGGGGAAAAATGAGCAGTTCTTC CASSLNSRGKNEQFF NA TRBJ2-1 TRBD1 TRBV7-2